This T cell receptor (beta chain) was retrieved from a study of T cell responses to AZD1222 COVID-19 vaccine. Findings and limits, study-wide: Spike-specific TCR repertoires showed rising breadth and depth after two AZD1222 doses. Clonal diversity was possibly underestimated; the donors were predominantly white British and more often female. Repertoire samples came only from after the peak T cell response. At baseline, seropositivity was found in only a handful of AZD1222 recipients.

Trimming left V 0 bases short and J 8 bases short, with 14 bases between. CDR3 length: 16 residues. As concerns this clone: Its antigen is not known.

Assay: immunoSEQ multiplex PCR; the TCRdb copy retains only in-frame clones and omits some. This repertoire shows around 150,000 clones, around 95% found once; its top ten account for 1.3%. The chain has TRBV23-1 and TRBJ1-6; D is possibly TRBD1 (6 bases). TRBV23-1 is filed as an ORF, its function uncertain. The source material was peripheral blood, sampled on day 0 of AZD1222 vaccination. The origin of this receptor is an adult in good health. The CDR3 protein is CASSQSSRAGDSPLHF. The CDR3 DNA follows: TGCGCCAGCAGTCAATCTTCGCGGGCAGGGGATTCACCCCTCCACTTT.